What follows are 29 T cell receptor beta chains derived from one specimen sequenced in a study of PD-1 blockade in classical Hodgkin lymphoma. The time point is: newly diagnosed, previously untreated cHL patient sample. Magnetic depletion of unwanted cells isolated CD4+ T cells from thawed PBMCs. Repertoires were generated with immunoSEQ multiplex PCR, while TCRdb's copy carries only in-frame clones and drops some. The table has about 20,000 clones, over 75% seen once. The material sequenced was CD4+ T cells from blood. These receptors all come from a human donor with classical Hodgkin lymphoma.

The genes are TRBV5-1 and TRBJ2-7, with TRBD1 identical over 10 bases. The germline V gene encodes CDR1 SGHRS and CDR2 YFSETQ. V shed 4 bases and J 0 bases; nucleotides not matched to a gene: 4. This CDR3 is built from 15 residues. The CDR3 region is CASSAGTGVSYEQYF. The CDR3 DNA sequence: TGCGCCAGCAGCGCCGGGACAGGGGTCTCCTACGAGCAGTACTTC.

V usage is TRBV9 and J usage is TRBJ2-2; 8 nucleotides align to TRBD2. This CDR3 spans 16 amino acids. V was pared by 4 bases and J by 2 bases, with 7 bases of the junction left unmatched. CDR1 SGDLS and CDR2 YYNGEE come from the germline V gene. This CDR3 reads CASSPSLAGNTGELFF. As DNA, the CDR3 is TGTGCCAGCAGCCCGTCGCTAGCGGGCAACACCGGGGAGCTGTTTTTT.

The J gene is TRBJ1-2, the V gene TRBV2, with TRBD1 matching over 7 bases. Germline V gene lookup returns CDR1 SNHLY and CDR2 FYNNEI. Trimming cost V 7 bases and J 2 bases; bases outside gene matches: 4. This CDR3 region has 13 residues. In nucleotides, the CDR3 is TGTGCCAGCATCCTGACAGGGAACTATGGCTACACCTTC. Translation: CASILTGNYGYTF.

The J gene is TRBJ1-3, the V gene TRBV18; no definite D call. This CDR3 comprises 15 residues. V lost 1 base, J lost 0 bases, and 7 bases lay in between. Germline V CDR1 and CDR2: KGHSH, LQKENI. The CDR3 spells CASSPLEGSGNTIYF. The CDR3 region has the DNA TGTGCCAGCTCACCACTGGAGGGCTCTGGAAACACCATATATTTT. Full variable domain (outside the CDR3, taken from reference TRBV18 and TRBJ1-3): NAGVMQNPRHLVRRRGQEARLRCSPMKGHSHVYWYRQLPEEGLKFMVYLQKENIIDESGMPKERFSAEFPKEGPSILRIQQVVRGDSAAYFCASSPLEGSGNTIYFGEGSWLTVV.

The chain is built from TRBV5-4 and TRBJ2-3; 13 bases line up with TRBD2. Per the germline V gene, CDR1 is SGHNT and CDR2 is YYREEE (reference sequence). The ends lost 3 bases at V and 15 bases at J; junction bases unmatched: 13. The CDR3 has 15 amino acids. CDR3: CASSYGTSGTPPPYF. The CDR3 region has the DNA TGTGCCAGCAGCTACGGGACTAGCGGGACGCCCCCTCCATATTTT.

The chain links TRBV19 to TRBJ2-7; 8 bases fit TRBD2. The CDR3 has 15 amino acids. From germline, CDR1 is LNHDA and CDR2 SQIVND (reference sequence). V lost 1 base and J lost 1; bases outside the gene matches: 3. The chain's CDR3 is CASSIGLAGSYEQYF. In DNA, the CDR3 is TGTGCCAGTAGTATAGGGCTAGCGGGTTCCTACGAGCAGTACTTC.

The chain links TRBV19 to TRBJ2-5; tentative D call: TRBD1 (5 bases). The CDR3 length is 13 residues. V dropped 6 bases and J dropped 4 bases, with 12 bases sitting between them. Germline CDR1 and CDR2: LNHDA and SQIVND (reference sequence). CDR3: CASRDMGRETQYF. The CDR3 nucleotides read TGTGCCAGTAGGGACATGGGGCGAGAGACCCAGTACTTC.

The CDR3 is CASRRTTSTDTQYF. CDR3 nucleotide sequence: TGTGCCAGCAGGCGGACAACTAGCACAGATACGCAGTATTTT. The gene calls are TRBV2 and TRBJ2-3, with D perhaps TRBD1 (5 bases). V was trimmed by 6 bases and J by 0 bases, leaving 10 bases between them. CDR1 and CDR2 (germline): SNHLY, FYNNEI. This CDR3 comprises 14 residues.

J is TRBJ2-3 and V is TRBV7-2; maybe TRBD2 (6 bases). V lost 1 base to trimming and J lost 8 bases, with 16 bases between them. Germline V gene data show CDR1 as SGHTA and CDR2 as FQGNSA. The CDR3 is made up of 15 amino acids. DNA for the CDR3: TGTGCCAGCAGCTTAGGTCTGCTGGGGGGTGGTACGCAGTATTTT. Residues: CASSLGLLGGGTQYF.

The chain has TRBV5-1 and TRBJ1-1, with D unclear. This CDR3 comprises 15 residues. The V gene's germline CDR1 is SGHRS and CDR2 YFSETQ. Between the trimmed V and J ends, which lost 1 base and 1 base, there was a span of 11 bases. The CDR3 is CASSLSSRTNTEAFF. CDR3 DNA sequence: TGCGCCAGCAGCTTGTCTTCTAGGACGAACACTGAAGCTTTCTTT.

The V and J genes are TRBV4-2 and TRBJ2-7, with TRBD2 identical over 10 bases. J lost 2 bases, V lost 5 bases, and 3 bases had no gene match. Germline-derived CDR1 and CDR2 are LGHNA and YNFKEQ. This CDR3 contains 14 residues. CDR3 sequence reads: CASSKSGRAYEQYF. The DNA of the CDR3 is TGTGCCAGCAGCAAGAGCGGGAGGGCCTACGAGCAGTACTTC.

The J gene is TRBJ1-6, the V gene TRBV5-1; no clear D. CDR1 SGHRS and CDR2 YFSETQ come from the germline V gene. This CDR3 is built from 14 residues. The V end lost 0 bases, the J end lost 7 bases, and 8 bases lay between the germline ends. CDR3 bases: TGCGCCAGCAGCTTGGGGTCACCGAATTCACCCCTCCACTTT. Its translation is CASSLGSPNSPLHF.

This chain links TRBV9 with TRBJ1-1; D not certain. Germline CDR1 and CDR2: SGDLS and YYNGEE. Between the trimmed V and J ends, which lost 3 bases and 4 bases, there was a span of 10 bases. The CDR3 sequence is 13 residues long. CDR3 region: CASSGGRITEAFF. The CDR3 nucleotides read TGTGCCAGCAGCGGCGGACGAATCACTGAAGCTTTCTTT.

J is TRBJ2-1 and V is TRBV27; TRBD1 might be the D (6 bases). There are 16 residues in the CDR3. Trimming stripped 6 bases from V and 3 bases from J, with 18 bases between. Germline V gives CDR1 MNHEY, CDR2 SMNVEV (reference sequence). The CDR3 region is CASRNRERSSYNEQFF. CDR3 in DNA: TGTGCCAGCAGGAACAGGGAACGGTCTAGCTACAATGAGCAGTTCTTC.

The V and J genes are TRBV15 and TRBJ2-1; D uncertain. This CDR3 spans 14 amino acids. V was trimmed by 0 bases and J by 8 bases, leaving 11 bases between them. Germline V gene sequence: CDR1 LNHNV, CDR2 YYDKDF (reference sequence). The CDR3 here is CATSRESGIDEQFF. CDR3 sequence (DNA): TGTGCCACCAGCAGAGAAAGTGGGATTGATGAGCAGTTCTTC.

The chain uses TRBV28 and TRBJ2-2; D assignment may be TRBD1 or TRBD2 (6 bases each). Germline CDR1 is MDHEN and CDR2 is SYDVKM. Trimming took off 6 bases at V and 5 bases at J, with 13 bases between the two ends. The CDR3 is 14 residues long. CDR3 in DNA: TGTGCCAGCAGATTTGGGGGGCTGACCGGGGAGCTGTTTTTT. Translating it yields CASRFGGLTGELFF. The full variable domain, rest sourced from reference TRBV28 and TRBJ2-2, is DVKVTQSSRYLVKRTGEKVFLECVQDMDHENMFWYRQDPGLGLRLIYFSYDVKMKEKGDIPEGYSVSREKKERFSLILESASTNQTSMYLCASRFGGLTGELFFGEGSRLTVL.

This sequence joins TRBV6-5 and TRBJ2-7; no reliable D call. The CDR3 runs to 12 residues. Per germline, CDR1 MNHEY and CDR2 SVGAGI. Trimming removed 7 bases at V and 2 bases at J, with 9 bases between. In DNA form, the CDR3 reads TGTGCCAGCACCGGCCTTACCTACGAGCAGTACTTC. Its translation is CASTGLTYEQYF.

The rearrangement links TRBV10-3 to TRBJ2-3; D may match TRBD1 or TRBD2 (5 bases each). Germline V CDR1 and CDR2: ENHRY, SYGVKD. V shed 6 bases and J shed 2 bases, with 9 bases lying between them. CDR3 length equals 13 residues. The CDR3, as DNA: TGTGCCATCAGCCCGGGGCCCACAGATACGCAGTATTTT. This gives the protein CAISPGPTDTQYF.

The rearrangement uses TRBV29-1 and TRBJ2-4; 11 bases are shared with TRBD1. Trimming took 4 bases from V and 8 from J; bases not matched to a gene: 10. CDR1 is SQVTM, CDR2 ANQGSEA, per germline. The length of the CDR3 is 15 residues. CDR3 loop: CSVGGTGGPGDIQYF. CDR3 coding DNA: TGCAGCGTTGGTGGGACAGGGGGGCCCGGGGACATTCAGTACTTC. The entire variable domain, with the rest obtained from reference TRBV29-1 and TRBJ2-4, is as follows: SAVISQKPSRDICQRGTSLTIQCQVDSQVTMMFWYRQQPGQSLTLIATANQGSEATYESGFVIDKFPISRPNLTFSTLTVSNMSPEDSSIYLCSVGGTGGPGDIQYFGAGTRLSVL.

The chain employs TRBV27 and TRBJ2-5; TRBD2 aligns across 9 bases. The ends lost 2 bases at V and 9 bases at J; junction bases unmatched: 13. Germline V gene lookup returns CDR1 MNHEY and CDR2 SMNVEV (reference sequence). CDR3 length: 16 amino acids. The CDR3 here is CASSLKASGVIGAQYF. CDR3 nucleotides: TGTGCCAGCAGTTTAAAGGCTAGCGGGGTCATTGGCGCCCAGTACTTC.

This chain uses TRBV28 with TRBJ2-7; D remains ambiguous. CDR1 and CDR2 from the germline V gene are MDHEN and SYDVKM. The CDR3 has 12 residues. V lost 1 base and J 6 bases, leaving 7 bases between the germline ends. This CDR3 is CASSLSPSEQYF. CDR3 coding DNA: TGTGCCAGCAGTTTATCCCCTTCCGAGCAGTACTTC.

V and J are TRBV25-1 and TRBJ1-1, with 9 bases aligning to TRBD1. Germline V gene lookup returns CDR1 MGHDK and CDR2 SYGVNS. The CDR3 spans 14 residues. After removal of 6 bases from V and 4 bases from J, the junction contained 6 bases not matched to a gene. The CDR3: CASSLTGGGTEAFF. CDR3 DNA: TGTGCCAGCAGCCTGACAGGGGGTGGCACTGAAGCTTTCTTT.

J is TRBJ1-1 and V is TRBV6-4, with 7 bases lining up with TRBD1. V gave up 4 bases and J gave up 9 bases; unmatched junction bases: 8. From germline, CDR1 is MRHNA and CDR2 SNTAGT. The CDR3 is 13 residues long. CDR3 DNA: TGTGCCAGCAGTGCCACCCTACAGGGGAAAGCTTTCTTT. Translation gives CASSATLQGKAFF.

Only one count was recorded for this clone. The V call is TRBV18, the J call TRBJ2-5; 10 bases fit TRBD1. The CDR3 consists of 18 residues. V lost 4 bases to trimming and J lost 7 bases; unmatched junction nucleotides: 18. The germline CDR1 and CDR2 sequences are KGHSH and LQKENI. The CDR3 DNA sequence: TGTGCCAGCTCACGATTTAGCGCCGGGACAGGGGCCGAGATGACCCAGTACTTC. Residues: CASSRFSAGTGAEMTQYF.

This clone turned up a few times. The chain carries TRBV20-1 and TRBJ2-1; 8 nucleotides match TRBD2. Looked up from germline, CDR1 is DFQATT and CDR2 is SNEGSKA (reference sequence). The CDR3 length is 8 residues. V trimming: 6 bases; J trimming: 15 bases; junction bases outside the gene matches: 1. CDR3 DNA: TGCAGTGCCCGGGGGGGGTTCTTC. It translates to CSARGGFF.

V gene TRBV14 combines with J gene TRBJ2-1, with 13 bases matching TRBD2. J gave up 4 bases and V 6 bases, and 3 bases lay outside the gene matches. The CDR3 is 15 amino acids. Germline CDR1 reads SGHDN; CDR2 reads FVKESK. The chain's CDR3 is CASRLAGGPYNEQFF. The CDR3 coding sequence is TGTGCCAGCAGACTAGCGGGAGGGCCGTACAATGAGCAGTTCTTC.

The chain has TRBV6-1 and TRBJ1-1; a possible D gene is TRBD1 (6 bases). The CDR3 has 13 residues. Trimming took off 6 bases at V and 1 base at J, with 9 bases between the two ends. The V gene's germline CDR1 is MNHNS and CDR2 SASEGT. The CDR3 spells CASRLQGNTEAFF. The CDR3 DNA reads TGTGCCAGCAGACTACAGGGGAACACTGAAGCTTTCTTT.

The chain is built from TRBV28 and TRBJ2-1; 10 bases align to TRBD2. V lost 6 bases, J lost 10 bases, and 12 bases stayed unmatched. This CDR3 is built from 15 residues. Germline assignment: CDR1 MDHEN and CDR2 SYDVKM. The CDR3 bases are TGTGCCAGCAGCTGGAGCGGGAGGGCCCTCCAAGAGCAGTTCTTC. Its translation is CASSWSGRALQEQFF.

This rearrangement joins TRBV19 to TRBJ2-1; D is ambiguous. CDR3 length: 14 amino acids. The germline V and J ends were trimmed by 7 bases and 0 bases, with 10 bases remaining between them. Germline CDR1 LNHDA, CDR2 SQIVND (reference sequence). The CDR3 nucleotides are TGTGCCAGTACCCCGGGTTACTCCTACAATGAGCAGTTCTTC. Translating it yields CASTPGYSYNEQFF.